This T cell receptor beta chain is drawn from a study of T cell repertoires in cytomegalovirus infection. Background on the study: CMV infection plus the matching HLA type was flagged by public TCR beta signatures.

With respect to this clonotype: Its cognate antigen is unknown.

This CDR3 is built from 14 residues. V shed 1 base and J shed 3 bases, with 9 bases lying between them. Per the germline V gene, CDR1 is SGHVS and CDR2 is FQNEAQ. The study's findings and limits: HLA-C-restricted CMV clonotypes gave the most frequent clonotype in two of eight donors. The cumulative frequency of public TCR beta families identified carriers of CMV plus the relevant HLA.

TCRdb redid the calling of the reads with MiXCR, one entry per CDR3 protein. The sample has hundreds of thousands of distinct CDR3 sequences, about 24% seen once. The sequenced sample consisted of CD8+ T cells from PBMCs. The chain links TRBV7-8 to TRBJ1-1, with a possible D match to TRBD1 (5 bases). This clonotype was sampled from a human donor in good health (CMV status not recorded). Some clones in this sample may be carry-over from other donors' samples. The CDR3 is CASSLGGIYTEAFF. Here the CDR3 DNA reads TGTGCCAGCAGCTTAGGGGGGATATACACTGAAGCTTTCTTT.